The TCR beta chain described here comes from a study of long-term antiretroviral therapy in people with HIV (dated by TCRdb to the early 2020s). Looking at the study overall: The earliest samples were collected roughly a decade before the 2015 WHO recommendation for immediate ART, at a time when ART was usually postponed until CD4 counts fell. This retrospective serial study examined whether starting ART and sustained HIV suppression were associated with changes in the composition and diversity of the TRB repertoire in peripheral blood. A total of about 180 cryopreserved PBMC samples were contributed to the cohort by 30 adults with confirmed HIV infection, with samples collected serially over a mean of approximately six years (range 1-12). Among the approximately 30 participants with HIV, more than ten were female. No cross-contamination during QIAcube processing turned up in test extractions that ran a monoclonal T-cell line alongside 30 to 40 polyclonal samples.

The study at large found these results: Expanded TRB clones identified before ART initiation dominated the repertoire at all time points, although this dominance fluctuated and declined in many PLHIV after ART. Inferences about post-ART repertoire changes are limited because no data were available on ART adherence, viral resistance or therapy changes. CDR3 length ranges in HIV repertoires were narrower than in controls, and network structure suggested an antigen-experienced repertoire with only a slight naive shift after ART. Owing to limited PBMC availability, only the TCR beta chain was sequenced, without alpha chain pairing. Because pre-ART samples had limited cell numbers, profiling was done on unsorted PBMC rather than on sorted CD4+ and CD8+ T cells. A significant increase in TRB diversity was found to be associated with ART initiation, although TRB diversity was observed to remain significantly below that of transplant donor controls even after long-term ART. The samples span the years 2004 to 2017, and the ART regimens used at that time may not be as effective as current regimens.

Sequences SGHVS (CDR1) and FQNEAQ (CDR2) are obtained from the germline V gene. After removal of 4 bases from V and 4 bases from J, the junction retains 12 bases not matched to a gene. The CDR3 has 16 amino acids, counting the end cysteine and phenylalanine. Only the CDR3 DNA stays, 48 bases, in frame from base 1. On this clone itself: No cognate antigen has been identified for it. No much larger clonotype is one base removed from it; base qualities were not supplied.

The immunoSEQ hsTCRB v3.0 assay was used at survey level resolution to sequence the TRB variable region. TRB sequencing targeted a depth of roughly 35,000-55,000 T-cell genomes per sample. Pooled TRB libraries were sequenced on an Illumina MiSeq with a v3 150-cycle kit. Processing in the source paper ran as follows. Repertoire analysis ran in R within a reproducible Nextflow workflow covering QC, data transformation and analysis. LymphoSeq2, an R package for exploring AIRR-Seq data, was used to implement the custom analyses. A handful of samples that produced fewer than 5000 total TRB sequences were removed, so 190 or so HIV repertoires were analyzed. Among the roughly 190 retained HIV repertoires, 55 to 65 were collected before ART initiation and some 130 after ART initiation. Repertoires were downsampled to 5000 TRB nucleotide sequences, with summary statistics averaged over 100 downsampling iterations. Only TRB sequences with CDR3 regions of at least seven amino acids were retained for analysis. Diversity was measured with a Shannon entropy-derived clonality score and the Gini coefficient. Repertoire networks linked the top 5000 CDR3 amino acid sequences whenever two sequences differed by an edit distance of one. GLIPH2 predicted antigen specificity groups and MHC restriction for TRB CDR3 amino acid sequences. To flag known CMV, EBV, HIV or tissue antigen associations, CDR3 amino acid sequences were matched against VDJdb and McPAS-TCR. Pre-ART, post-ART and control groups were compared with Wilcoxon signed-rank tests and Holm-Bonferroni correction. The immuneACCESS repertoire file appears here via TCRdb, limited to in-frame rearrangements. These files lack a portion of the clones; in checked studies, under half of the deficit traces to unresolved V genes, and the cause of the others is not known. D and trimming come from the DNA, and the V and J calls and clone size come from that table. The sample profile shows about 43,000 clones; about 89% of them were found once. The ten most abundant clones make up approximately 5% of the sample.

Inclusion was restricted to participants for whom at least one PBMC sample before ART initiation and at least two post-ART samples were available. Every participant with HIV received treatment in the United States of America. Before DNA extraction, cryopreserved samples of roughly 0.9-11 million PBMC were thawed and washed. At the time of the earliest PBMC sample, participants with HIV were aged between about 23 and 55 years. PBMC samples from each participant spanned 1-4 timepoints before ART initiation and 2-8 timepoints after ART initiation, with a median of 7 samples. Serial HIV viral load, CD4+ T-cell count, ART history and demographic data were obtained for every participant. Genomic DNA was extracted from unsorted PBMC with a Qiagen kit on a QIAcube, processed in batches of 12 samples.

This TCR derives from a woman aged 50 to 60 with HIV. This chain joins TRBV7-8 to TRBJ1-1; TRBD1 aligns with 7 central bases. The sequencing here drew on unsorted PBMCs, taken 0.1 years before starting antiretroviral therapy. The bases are TGTGCCAGCAGCTCCCGAGCCGGGACAGCAATCACTGAAGCTTTCTTT. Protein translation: CASSSRAGTAITEAFF.